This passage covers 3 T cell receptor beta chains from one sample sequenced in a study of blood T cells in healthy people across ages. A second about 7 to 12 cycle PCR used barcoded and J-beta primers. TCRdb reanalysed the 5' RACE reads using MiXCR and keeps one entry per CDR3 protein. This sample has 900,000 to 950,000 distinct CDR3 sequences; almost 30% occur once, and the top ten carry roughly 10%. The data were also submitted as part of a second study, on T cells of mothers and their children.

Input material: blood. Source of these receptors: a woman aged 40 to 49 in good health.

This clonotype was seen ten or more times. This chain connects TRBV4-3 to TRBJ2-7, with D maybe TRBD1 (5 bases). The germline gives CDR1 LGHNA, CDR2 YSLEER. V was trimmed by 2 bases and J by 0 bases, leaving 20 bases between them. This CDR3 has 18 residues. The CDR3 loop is CASSQSRILTTDSYEQYF. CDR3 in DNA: TGCGCCAGCAGCCAATCCCGAATACTAACGACAGACTCCTACGAGCAGTACTTC.

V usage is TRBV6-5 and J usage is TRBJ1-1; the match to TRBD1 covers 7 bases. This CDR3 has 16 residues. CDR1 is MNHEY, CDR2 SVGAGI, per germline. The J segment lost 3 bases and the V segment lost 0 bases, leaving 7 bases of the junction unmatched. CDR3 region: CASSYSVTGTYTEAFF. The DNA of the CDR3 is TGTGCCAGCAGTTACTCAGTGACAGGGACATACACTGAAGCTTTCTTT.

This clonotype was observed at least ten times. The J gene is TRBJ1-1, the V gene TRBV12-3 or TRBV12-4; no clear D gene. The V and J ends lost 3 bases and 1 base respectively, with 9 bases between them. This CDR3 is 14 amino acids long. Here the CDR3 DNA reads TGTGCCAGCAGTTTTTTTGGAGGGAACACTGAAGCTTTCTTT. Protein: CASSFFGGNTEAFF.